Each of the 10 T cell receptor beta chains below was sequenced from the same sample in a study of beta chain features in type 1 diabetes. Every bit of the isolated RNA underwent reverse transcription, so sequencing read expressed TCRB transcripts. TCRdb keeps only in-frame clones here, not all; method: immunoSEQ multiplex PCR. The data show about 330,000 clones, with 8% to 13% seen just once and roughly 0.016% held by the top ten. What was sequenced was naive CD4+ T cells from blood. The receptors here all came from a woman in her 30s in good health.

This clone was seen many times. The gene calls are TRBV4-3 and TRBJ2-7; D is perhaps TRBD1 (6 bases). The CDR3 is made up of 14 amino acids. Germline CDR1 and CDR2: LGHNA and YSLEER. V lost 1 base and J 4 bases, leaving 11 bases between the germline ends. CDR3 protein: CASSQVGASYEQYF. The CDR3 region has the DNA TGCGCCAGCAGCCAAGTGGGGGCTTCGTACGAGCAGTACTTC.

The chain joins TRBV6-1 to TRBJ1-1, with D possibly TRBD1 on 6 matching bases. Trimming pared 3 bases from V and 1 base from J, leaving 15 bases between. Germline CDR1 and CDR2: MNHNS and SASEGT. The CDR3 runs to 16 residues. The CDR3 sequence is CASSDGTLEGNTEAFF. The CDR3 bases are TGTGCCAGCAGTGACGGGACACTCGAAGGGAACACTGAAGCTTTCTTT.

This clone was counted between two and nine times. The genes are TRBV30 and TRBJ2-7; D may be TRBD2 (6 bases). The V gene lost 2 bases and the J gene lost 3 bases, with 14 bases spanning the gap. Germline V gene sequence: CDR1 GTSNPN, CDR2 SVGIG (reference sequence). The CDR3 runs to 14 residues. The DNA for the CDR3 is TGTGCCTGGAGTTACTCGACTAGTAGCTACGAGCAGTACTTC. Its protein product is CAWSYSTSSYEQYF.

The chain joins TRBV30 to TRBJ1-2, with TRBD1 as a possible D gene (6 bases). The germline gives CDR1 GTSNPN, CDR2 SVGIG (reference sequence). Trimming removed 4 bases from V and 8 bases from J, with 17 bases in between. This CDR3 contains 13 residues. CDR3 nucleotides: TGTGCCTGGAATTCCCAGGGGCCCGAGGGCTACACCTTC. As protein: CAWNSQGPEGYTF.

V is TRBV30 and J is TRBJ2-7; 10 nucleotides line up with TRBD2. This CDR3 spans 16 amino acids. Germline loops: CDR1 GTSNPN, CDR2 SVGIG (reference sequence). The J segment lost 9 bases and the V segment lost 1 base, leaving 15 bases of the junction unmatched. The CDR3 DNA follows: TGTGCCTGGAGTGCCCCCCGGCTAGCGGGAGATTTTGCGCAGTACTTC. This codes for CAWSAPRLAGDFAQYF.

This clone was picked up a small number of times. V is TRBV19 and J is TRBJ2-1; 8 bases are shared with TRBD1. With V trimmed by 2 bases and J by 1 base, 1 base remained unmatched. Germline CDR1 reads LNHDA; CDR2 reads SQIVND (reference sequence). This CDR3 region has 15 residues. Here the CDR3 reads CASSITGGSYNEQFF. In DNA form, the CDR3 reads TGTGCCAGTAGTATAACAGGGGGTTCCTACAATGAGCAGTTCTTC.

This clone appeared a few times. This chain joins TRBV7-2 and TRBJ2-4; D is perhaps TRBD2 (5 bases). Trimming left V 4 bases short and J 0 bases short, with 16 bases between. The germline V gene encodes CDR1 SGHTA and CDR2 FQGNSA. The CDR3 sequence is 17 residues long. CDR3 sequence reads: CASSSRREGLAKNIQYF. The CDR3 DNA reads as TGTGCCAGCAGCTCACGGCGTGAGGGCCTAGCCAAAAACATTCAGTACTTC. The full variable domain, in which reference TRBV7-2 and TRBJ2-4 provide the parts outside the CDR3, is GAGVSQSPSNKVTEKGKDVELRCDPISGHTALYWYRQSLGQGLEFLIYFQGNSAPDKSGLPSDRFSAERTGGSVSTLTIQRTQQEDSAVYLCASSSRREGLAKNIQYFGAGTRLSVL.

This clone was counted only a few times. The chain joins TRBV2 to TRBJ1-5; TRBD1 matches at 7 bases. Germline V gives CDR1 SNHLY, CDR2 FYNNEI. The CDR3 loop spans 16 amino acids. Germline trimming cut 6 bases from V and 3 bases from J; bases unmatched to any gene: 11. The CDR3 DNA follows: TGTGCCAGCAGGGTGGGGACAGAAGGTGCCAATCAGCCCCAGCATTTT. Protein: CASRVGTEGANQPQHF.

A few counts support this clone. This chain uses TRBV7-3 with TRBJ2-3; D is uncertain. V lost 3 bases, J lost 0 bases, and 10 bases lay in between. Germline V gives CDR1 SGHTA, CDR2 FQGTGA. CDR3 length equals 15 residues. CDR3 nucleotide sequence: TGTGCCAGCAGCTTTGCGTCCGCTAGCACAGATACGCAGTATTTT. Protein sequence: CASSFASASTDTQYF.

The genes are TRBV15 and TRBJ2-7; 7 nucleotides match TRBD2. The germline CDR1 and CDR2 sequences are LNHNV and YYDKDF (reference sequence). The CDR3 loop spans 16 amino acids. V lost 6 bases and J lost 3; bases outside the gene matches: 14. The CDR3 DNA reads as TGTGCCACCAGGGGAGGGAGCGGGACTGCATACTACGAGCAGTACTTC. It codes for CATRGGSGTAYYEQYF.